The 27 T cell receptor beta chains presented below share a single source sample, sequenced in a study of shared clonotypes between healthy human individuals. TCRdb's table, derived via immunoSEQ multiplex PCR, lists solely in-frame clones and lacks some. Among about 520,000 clones listed, more than 65% were seen once. Sequenced sample: PBMCs. The receptor source for this set is a woman aged 40 to 50 in good health. Some clones in this sample may be carry-over from other donors' samples.

This clone was picked up a small number of times. The gene calls are TRBV7-3 and TRBJ2-1, with no clear D. Germline CDR1 reads SGHTA; CDR2 reads FQGTGA. The CDR3 is 13 residues long. Trimming pared 1 base from V and 4 bases from J, leaving 5 bases between. The CDR3 loop is CASSLRSYNEQFF. As DNA, the CDR3 is TGTGCCAGCAGCTTAAGGAGTTACAATGAGCAGTTCTTC. Based on the CDR3 plus reference TRBV7-3 and TRBJ2-1, the full variable domain is GAGVSQTPSNKVTEKGKYVELRCDPISGHTALYWYRQSLGQGPEFLIYFQGTGAADDSGLPNDRFFAVRPEGSVSTLKIQRTERGDSAVYLCASSLRSYNEQFFGPGTRLTVL.

This clone occurred a few times. This chain uses TRBV6-5 with TRBJ2-5, with D hard to call. CDR3 length: 13 amino acids. V lost 2 bases to trimming and J lost 2 bases, with 6 bases between them. Germline CDR1 reads MNHEY; CDR2 reads SVGAGI. The CDR3 protein is CASSYRIQETQYF. CDR3 sequence (DNA): TGTGCCAGCAGTTACAGAATTCAAGAGACCCAGTACTTC.

J is TRBJ1-5 and V is TRBV5-1; D gene ambiguous. Germline values: CDR1 SGHRS, CDR2 YFSETQ. The CDR3 runs to 13 residues. V was pared by 2 bases and J by 9 bases, with 12 bases between. CDR3 in amino acids: CASSLTVGRPQHF. DNA for the CDR3: TGCGCCAGCAGCTTAACGGTCGGGAGGCCCCAGCATTTT.

In its sample, this clone was seen once. This chain uses TRBV7-9 with TRBJ2-6; no clear D. Per the germline V gene, CDR1 is SEHNR and CDR2 is FQNEAQ (reference sequence). This CDR3 region has 13 residues. Trimming pared 5 bases from V and 0 bases from J, leaving 2 bases between. The CDR3 here is CASSNSGANVLTF. CDR3 coding DNA: TGTGCCAGCAGCAACTCTGGGGCCAACGTCCTGACTTTC.

The V gene is TRBV11-3, the J gene TRBJ2-1; D uncertain. Germline V CDR1 and CDR2: SGHNT, YENEEA. V lost 8 bases, J lost 5 bases, and 10 bases lay in between. This CDR3 has 12 residues. The CDR3 bases are TGTGCCAGCGGGCAGGTCAACAATGAGCAGTTCTTC. Its translation: CASGQVNNEQFF.

The V gene is TRBV19, the J gene TRBJ2-7; D might be TRBD1 (5 bases). Per the germline V gene, CDR1 is LNHDA and CDR2 is SQIVND (reference sequence). V gave up 3 bases and J gave up 4 bases, with 16 bases separating them. The length of the CDR3 is 15 residues. CDR3 nucleotides: TGTGCCAGTAGTATTGGTATAAAGGGGAAATACGAGCAGTACTTC. It encodes CASSIGIKGKYEQYF. Together with reference TRBV19 and TRBJ2-7, the CDR3 gives the full variable domain: DGGITQSPKYLFRKEGQNVTLSCEQNLNHDAMYWYRQDPGQGLRLIYYSQIVNDFQKGDIAEGYSVSREKKESFPLTVTSAQKNPTAFYLCASSIGIKGKYEQYFGPGTRLTVT.

This clone came up a few times. The rearrangement uses TRBV5-4 and TRBJ2-2, with 8 bases that match TRBD1. CDR3 length equals 16 residues. Germline CDR1 reads SGHNT; CDR2 reads YYREEE (reference sequence). Trimming removed 1 base from V and 13 bases from J; junction bases left unmatched: 15. The CDR3 sequence is CASSLNRGAGTGWLFF. CDR3 nucleotides: TGTGCCAGCAGCTTGAACAGGGGGGCGGGCACCGGGTGGCTGTTTTTT.

V usage is TRBV11-2 and J usage is TRBJ1-4, with 7 positions matching TRBD1. The ends lost 5 bases at V and 8 bases at J; junction bases unmatched: 8. The length of the CDR3 is 14 residues. The germline V gene has CDR1 SGHAT and CDR2 FQNNGV. This chain's CDR3 is CASSQTGESEKLFF. In DNA, the CDR3 is TGTGCCAGCAGCCAAACAGGGGAATCGGAAAAACTGTTTTTT.

The CDR3 region is CASNTVTEAFF. The CDR3 nucleotides are TGTGCCAGCAATACAGTGACTGAAGCTTTCTTT. This chain links TRBV28 with TRBJ1-1; D is ambiguous. V was clipped by 7 bases and J by 5 bases, with 8 bases between them. Germline CDR1 is MDHEN and CDR2 is SYDVKM. The CDR3 is made up of 11 amino acids.

In the case of this clone: This likely came from a read error, as a far larger clone is one base away. In the same sample, other DNA sequences code for this CDR3. The chain uses TRBV29-1 and TRBJ2-3; 7 nucleotides line up with TRBD1. Unmatched junction bases numbered 16, after V lost 7 bases and J lost 6 bases. Germline values: CDR1 SQVTM, CDR2 ANQGSEA. The CDR3 has 15 residues. The CDR3, as DNA: TGCAGCGCTGACCCGACAGGGCCGACCACGGATACGCAGTATTTT. Its translation is CSADPTGPTTDTQYF.

For this clone: It is likely a read error, because the conserved phenylalanine at the end of the CDR3 is missing. The genes are TRBV29-1 and TRBJ1-1, with 7 positions matching TRBD1. The CDR3 runs 15 residues. From germline, CDR1 is SQVTM and CDR2 ANQGSEA. The junction had 11 bases not matched to a gene; V was cut back by 3 bases and J by 4 bases. CDR3 loop: CSVEGPGAGGTEAFS. Here the CDR3 DNA reads TGCAGCGTTGAGGGACCCGGGGCAGGGGGCACTGAAGCTTTCTCT.

This chain joins TRBV9 and TRBJ2-4; D possibly uses TRBD1 or TRBD2 (5 bases each). Trimming stripped 3 bases from V and 0 bases from J, with 7 bases between. CDR3 size: 14 residues. Germline lookup yields CDR1 SGDLS and CDR2 YYNGEE. CDR3 protein: CASSGGTAKNIQYF. The CDR3 DNA reads TGTGCCAGCAGCGGGGGGACAGCCAAAAACATTCAGTACTTC.

This clone came up once. A far larger clone is only one base removed, so a read error is likely. The same CDR3 arises from other DNA sequences in this sample as well. V and J are TRBV27 and TRBJ1-3; possibly TRBD1 for D (6 bases). Germline V CDR1 and CDR2: MNHEY, SMNVEV (reference sequence). With 9 bases removed from V and 0 bases from J, the gap between germline ends came to 9 bases. CDR3 length: 13 amino acids. CDR3 coding DNA: TGTGCCAGTAGGGGGAACTCTGGAAACACCATATATTTT. Amino acids: CASRGNSGNTIYF.

The chain couples TRBV7-3 to TRBJ2-1, with 11 bases that match TRBD2. Germline V gives CDR1 SGHTA, CDR2 FQGTGA. V was pared by 5 bases and J by 13 bases, with 7 bases of the junction left unmatched. The CDR3 covers 13 residues. CDR3 sequence (DNA): TGTGCCAGCAGCCCCACTAGCGGGAGCTCACAGTTCTTC. Translation: CASSPTSGSSQFF.

The V call is TRBV29-1, the J call TRBJ1-2; D is possibly TRBD1 (6 bases). The CDR3 has 14 residues. In germline, CDR1 is SQVTM, CDR2 ANQGSEA. V lost 3 bases and J lost 4, with 15 bases in between. The CDR3 here is CSVEAGASGYGYTF. The CDR3 bases are TGCAGCGTTGAGGCAGGGGCAAGTGGCTATGGCTACACCTTC.

This clone occurred once. In DNA, the CDR3 is TGTGCCAGCAGCTTGCTTCACACAGATACGCAGTATTTT. This gives the protein CASSLLHTDTQYF. The rearrangement links TRBV7-2 to TRBJ2-3; the D is unclear. Germline CDR1 and CDR2: SGHTA and FQGNSA. This CDR3 contains 13 residues. Deletions cut 3 bases from V and 2 bases from J, with 6 bases between.

The chain combines TRBV2 with TRBJ2-7; the D is unclear. The CDR3 runs to 11 residues. Trimming removed 4 bases from V and 9 bases from J, with 10 bases in between. The germline V gene has CDR1 SNHLY and CDR2 FYNNEI. The chain's CDR3 is CASSVIHRQYF. The CDR3 nucleotides read TGTGCCAGCAGTGTAATCCACCGGCAGTACTTC.

The J gene is TRBJ1-4, the V gene TRBV25-1, with a weak D call TRBD1 (6 bases). The V end lost 6 bases, the J end lost 4 bases, and 15 bases lay between the germline ends. Germline V lookup: CDR1 MGHDK, CDR2 SYGVNS. The CDR3 covers 15 residues. The CDR3 here is CASRSTGRSNEKLFF. CDR3 sequence (DNA): TGTGCCAGCAGATCGACAGGCCGGAGTAATGAAAAACTGTTTTTT.

A single count supports this clone. One base separates it from a far larger clone, so it is likely a read error. This chain joins TRBV27 and TRBJ2-7; tentatively, D is TRBD2 (6 bases). V was shortened by 2 bases and J by 3 bases, with 14 bases between the two germline ends. This CDR3 has 15 amino acids. The germline V gene encodes CDR1 MNHEY and CDR2 SMNVEV (reference sequence). CDR3 bases: TGTGCCAGCAGTTTAGGGGGGATGGGGTGCTACGAGCAGTACTTC. Its protein is CASSLGGMGCYEQYF.

V is TRBV28 and J is TRBJ1-2; D uncertain. Germline V CDR1 and CDR2: MDHEN, SYDVKM. Trimming pared 7 bases from V and 0 bases from J, leaving 12 bases between. This CDR3 has 14 residues. CDR3 nucleotide sequence: TGTGCCAGCACCCCGGGTCTGACTAACTATGGCTACACCTTC. This encodes CASTPGLTNYGYTF.

As to this clone: A read error is the likely source, as a far larger clone sits one nucleotide away. The sample holds other DNA sequences that translate to the same CDR3. The V call is TRBV29-1, the J call TRBJ1-1; no reliable D call. The V gene lost 1 base and the J gene lost 5 bases, with 8 bases spanning the gap. This CDR3 has 12 amino acids. Germline loops: CDR1 SQVTM, CDR2 ANQGSEA. In nucleotides, the CDR3 is TGCAGCGTTGAAGTTAGTGGAACTGAAGCTTTCTTT. Translating gives CSVEVSGTEAFF.

On this clone itself: A far more abundant clone sits one base away, making this likely a read error. This chain connects TRBV4-1 to TRBJ1-5, with D possibly TRBD1 on 6 matching bases. This CDR3 is 16 amino acids long. CDR1 is MGHRA, CDR2 YSYEKL, per germline. V was cut by 2 bases and J by 0 bases, with 11 bases left in between. The CDR3 bases are TGCGCCAGCAGCCAATGGACAGCTGATAGCAATCAGCCCCAGCATTTT. Protein product: CASSQWTADSNQPQHF.

This clone has only a few counts. The chain uses TRBV5-1 and TRBJ2-5, with D perhaps TRBD2 (5 bases). Germline V gene lookup returns CDR1 SGHRS and CDR2 YFSETQ. The CDR3 covers 14 residues. Trimming removed 1 base from V and 3 bases from J, with 10 bases in between. This CDR3 is CASSLSAGEETQYF. The CDR3 bases are TGCGCCAGCAGCTTGTCGGCGGGTGAAGAGACCCAGTACTTC.

This chain joins TRBV7-2 and TRBJ1-3; TRBD1 agrees at 7 bases. The trim removed 2 bases at V and 3 bases at J, leaving 7 bases unmatched. The length of the CDR3 is 16 residues. Germline CDR1 and CDR2: SGHTA and FQGNSA. The CDR3 sequence: CASSLSGGARGNTIYF. For the CDR3, the DNA is TGTGCCAGCAGCTTATCAGGGGGGGCGCGTGGAAACACCATATATTTT.

Worth noting for this clone: This is likely an artifact of a read error, given a far larger clone one base away. This rearrangement joins TRBV15 to TRBJ2-7, with D perhaps given as TRBD1 or TRBD2 (5 bases each). The CDR3 spans 14 residues. Germline CDR1 is LNHNV and CDR2 is YYDKDF (reference sequence). The CDR3 coding sequence is TGTGCCACCAGCAGAAAAAGGGACGTCGCCGAGCGGTACTTC. It translates to CATSRKRDVAERYF.

This clone came up once. The chain combines TRBV7-3 with TRBJ2-1; D not resolved. Germline V gene sequence: CDR1 SGHTA, CDR2 FQGTGA. V lost 3 bases to trimming and J lost 0 bases, with 9 bases between them. CDR3 size: 15 residues. The CDR3 sequence is CASSFGASSYNEQFF. CDR3 in DNA: TGTGCCAGCAGCTTCGGAGCCAGCTCCTACAATGAGCAGTTCTTC.

About this clone: With a far larger clone one base away, a read error is the likely cause. The CDR3 carries no conserved terminal phenylalanine or tryptophan, so it likely arises from a read error. V gene TRBV7-9 combines with J gene TRBJ2-2, with TRBD2 matching over 9 bases. Germline CDR1 and CDR2: SEHNR and FQNEAQ (reference sequence). V lost 3 bases and J lost 5; bases outside the gene matches: 4. The CDR3 loop spans 15 amino acids. CDR3 DNA sequence: TGTGCCAGCAGCTTGGTGGCGGGAGGGACCGGGGAGCTGTTTTCT. Amino acids: CASSLVAGGTGELFS.